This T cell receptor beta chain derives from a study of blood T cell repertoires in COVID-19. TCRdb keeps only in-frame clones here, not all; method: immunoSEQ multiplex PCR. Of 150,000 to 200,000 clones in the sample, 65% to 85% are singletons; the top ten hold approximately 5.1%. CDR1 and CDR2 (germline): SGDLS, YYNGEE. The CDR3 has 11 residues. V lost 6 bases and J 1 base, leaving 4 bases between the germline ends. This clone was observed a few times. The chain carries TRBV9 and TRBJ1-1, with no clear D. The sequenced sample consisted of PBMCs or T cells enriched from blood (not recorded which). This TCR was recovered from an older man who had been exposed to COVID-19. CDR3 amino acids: CASKQNTEAFF. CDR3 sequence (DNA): TGTGCCAGCAAACAGAACACTGAAGCTTTCTTT.